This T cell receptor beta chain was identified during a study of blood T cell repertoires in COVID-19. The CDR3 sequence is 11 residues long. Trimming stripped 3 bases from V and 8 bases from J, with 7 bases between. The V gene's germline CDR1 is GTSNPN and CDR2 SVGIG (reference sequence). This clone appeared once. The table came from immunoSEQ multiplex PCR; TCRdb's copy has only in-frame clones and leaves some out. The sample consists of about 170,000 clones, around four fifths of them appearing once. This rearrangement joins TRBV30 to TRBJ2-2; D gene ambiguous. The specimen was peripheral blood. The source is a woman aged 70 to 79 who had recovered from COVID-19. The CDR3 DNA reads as TGTGCCTGGAGCCCCCCAGGGGAGCTGTTTTTT. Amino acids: CAWSPPGELFF. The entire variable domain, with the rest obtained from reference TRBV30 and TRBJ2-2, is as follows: SQTIHQWPATLVQPVGSPLSLECTVEGTSNPNLYWYRQAAGRGLQLLFYSVGIGQISSEVPQNLSASRPQDRQFILSSKKLLLSDSGFYLCAWSPPGELFFGEGSRLTVL.